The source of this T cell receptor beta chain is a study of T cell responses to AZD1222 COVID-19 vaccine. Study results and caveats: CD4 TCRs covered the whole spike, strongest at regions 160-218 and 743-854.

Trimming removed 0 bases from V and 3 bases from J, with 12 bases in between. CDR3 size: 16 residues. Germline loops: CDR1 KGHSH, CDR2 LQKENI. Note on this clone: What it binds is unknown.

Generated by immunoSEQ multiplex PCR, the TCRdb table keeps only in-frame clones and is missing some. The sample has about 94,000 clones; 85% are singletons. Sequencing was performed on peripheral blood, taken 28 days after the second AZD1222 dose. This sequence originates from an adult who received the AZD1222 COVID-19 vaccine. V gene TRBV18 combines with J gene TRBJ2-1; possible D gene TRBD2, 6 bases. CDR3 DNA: TGTGCCAGCTCACCACCCCGGGCTAGCGTCTACAATGAGCAGTTCTTC. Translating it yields CASSPPRASVYNEQFF.